Below are 28 T cell receptor beta chains sequenced from a single sample in a study of T cells after yellow fever vaccination. TCRdb re-called the 5' RACE reads through MiXCR, storing one row per CDR3 protein. The sample lists hundreds of thousands of distinct CDR3 sequences; roughly an eighth were seen once. The source material was PBMCs, sampled on the day of the yellow fever booster vaccination. The receptors stem from a man aged 25 to 45 who received the YFV17D yellow fever vaccine.

The chain couples TRBV5-1 to TRBJ2-6; 7 bases are shared with TRBD1. CDR1 SGHRS and CDR2 YFSETQ come from the germline V gene. There are 18 residues in the CDR3. Unmatched junction bases numbered 10, after V lost 4 bases and J lost 0 bases. Written as DNA, the CDR3 is TGCGCCAGCAGCCCGGGGACAGATTTAAACTCTGGGGCCAACGTCCTGACTTTC. Translated: CASSPGTDLNSGANVLTF.

This clonotype came up a few times. V usage is TRBV5-6 and J usage is TRBJ2-5; D is perhaps TRBD2 (5 bases). The CDR3 has 16 residues. CDR1 is SGHDT, CDR2 YYEEEE, per germline. Trimming stripped 4 bases from V and 5 bases from J, with 21 bases between. The DNA of the CDR3 is TGTGCCAGCAGCGAGAGGAGGATGGGCGGTACGGAGACCCAGTACTTC. Its protein is CASSERRMGGTETQYF.

This clonotype has at least ten counts. This chain joins TRBV15 and TRBJ1-3; D is unclear. Germline V gene data show CDR1 as LNHNV and CDR2 as YYDKDF (reference sequence). The CDR3 is 13 amino acids. The V gene lost 0 bases and the J gene lost 4 bases, with 4 bases spanning the gap. CDR3 region: CATSREGGNTIYF. In DNA form, the CDR3 reads TGTGCCACCAGCAGAGAAGGGGGAAACACCATATATTTT. The variable domain in full, with the rest retrieved from reference TRBV15 and TRBJ1-3, is DAMVIQNPRYQVTQFGKPVTLSCSQTLNHNVMYWYQQKSSQAPKLLFHYYDKDFNNEADTPDNFQSRRPNTSFCFLDIRSPGLGDTAMYLCATSREGGNTIYFGEGSWLTVV.

This clonotype was counted only a few times. The chain employs TRBV14 and TRBJ2-6; D is unresolved. Looked up from germline, CDR1 is SGHDN and CDR2 is FVKESK. CDR3 length: 12 residues. Trimming shortened V by 1 base and J by 5 bases, and 0 bases separated the two germline ends. DNA for the CDR3: TGTGCCAGCAGCCAAGGGGCCAACGTCCTGACTTTC. This sequence encodes CASSQGANVLTF.

V is TRBV20-1 and J is TRBJ2-7; the D call may be TRBD1 or TRBD2 (7 bases each). This CDR3 region has 14 residues. Looked up from germline, CDR1 is DFQATT and CDR2 is SNEGSKA (reference sequence). V gave up 6 bases and J gave up 6 bases, with 21 bases separating them. CDR3 nucleotide sequence: TGCAGTGCGGGGGGGGGGACAGCCGTCTCCGAGCAGTACTTC. Protein: CSAGGGTAVSEQYF.

The chain has TRBV12-3 or TRBV12-4 and TRBJ1-1, with unresolved D. Trimming shortened V by 2 bases and J by 0 bases, and 13 bases separated the two germline ends. This CDR3 contains 16 residues. The CDR3 loop reads CASSLRGGRLNTEAFF. The CDR3 nucleotides read TGTGCCAGCAGTTTAAGAGGTGGTCGGCTGAACACTGAAGCTTTCTTT.

Many counts were recorded for this clonotype. The V gene is TRBV20-1, the J gene TRBJ2-1, with TRBD2 matching 7 bases. The V gene's germline CDR1 is DFQATT and CDR2 SNEGSKA (reference sequence). CDR3 size: 11 residues. CDR3 amino acids: CGGTNYNEQFF. The CDR3 coding sequence is TGCGGCGGGACTAACTACAATGAGCAGTTCTTC.

The table lists this clonotype with a few counts. This sequence joins TRBV14 and TRBJ2-1; 10 nucleotides align to TRBD1. V trimming: 3 bases; J trimming: 10 bases; junction bases outside the gene matches: 12. CDR1 SGHDN and CDR2 FVKESK come from the germline V gene. The CDR3 runs to 16 residues. The CDR3 loop is CASSHLGTGAGKEQFF. CDR3 nucleotide sequence: TGTGCCAGCAGCCATCTCGGGACAGGGGCGGGAAAAGAGCAGTTCTTC. The full variable domain, in which reference TRBV14 and TRBJ2-1 provide the parts outside the CDR3, is EAGVTQFPSHSVIEKGQTVTLRCDPISGHDNLYWYRRVMGKEIKFLLHFVKESKQDESGMPNNRFLAERTGGTYSTLKVQPAELEDSGVYFCASSHLGTGAGKEQFFGPGTRLTVL.

This clonotype was detected a few times. This chain connects TRBV10-2 to TRBJ2-3, with D perhaps matching TRBD2 (5 bases). Trimming removed 6 bases from V and 6 bases from J, with 19 bases in between. CDR3 size: 15 residues. Germline values: CDR1 WSHSY, CDR2 SAAADI. The CDR3, as DNA: TGCGCCAGCAGCCCGTCGATAAGCGGCCTGGATACGCAGTATTTT. This codes for CASSPSISGLDTQYF.

The sample holds a few counts of this clonotype. The chain has TRBV6-5 and TRBJ2-7; D may be TRBD2 (6 bases). In germline, CDR1 is MNHEY, CDR2 SVGAGI. Trimming removed 4 bases from V and 11 bases from J, with 18 bases in between. The CDR3 has 13 amino acids. CDR3 amino acids: CASSSSPRGEKYF. The CDR3 region has the DNA TGTGCCAGCAGTTCCAGCCCTCGCGGGGAAAAGTACTTC.

The chain links TRBV18 to TRBJ2-3; D is ambiguous. V was clipped by 0 bases and J by 0 bases, with 10 bases between them. Per germline, CDR1 KGHSH and CDR2 LQKENI. The CDR3 length is 16 residues. CDR3 residues: CASSPPPGWSTDTQYF. CDR3 bases: TGTGCCAGCTCACCACCCCCCGGGTGGAGCACAGATACGCAGTATTTT.

The V call is TRBV20-1, the J call TRBJ2-5; 8 nucleotides align to TRBD2. The CDR3 contains 15 residues. CDR1 DFQATT and CDR2 SNEGSKA come from the germline V gene (reference sequence). Trimming took 6 bases from V and 4 from J; bases not matched to a gene: 13. The CDR3 spells CSASRGRLAGETQYF. CDR3 in DNA: TGCAGTGCCTCCCGCGGACGGCTAGCGGGAGAGACCCAGTACTTC.

V gene TRBV7-2 combines with J gene TRBJ2-3, with D perhaps TRBD1 (6 bases). V was cut by 5 bases and J by 2 bases, with 14 bases left in between. The germline V gene encodes CDR1 SGHTA and CDR2 FQGNSA. This CDR3 region has 15 residues. The CDR3 loop is CASSRQTGSTDTQYF. The CDR3 bases are TGTGCCAGCAGCCGCCAAACAGGGTCCACAGATACGCAGTATTTT. Full variable domain (rest looked up from reference TRBV7-2 and TRBJ2-3): GAGVSQSPSNKVTEKGKDVELRCDPISGHTALYWYRQSLGQGLEFLIYFQGNSAPDKSGLPSDRFSAERTGGSVSTLTIQRTQQEDSAVYLCASSRQTGSTDTQYFGPGTRLTVL.

This clonotype was picked up a small number of times. The J gene is TRBJ2-3, the V gene TRBV29-1, with a possible D match to TRBD1 (6 bases). From germline, CDR1 is SQVTM and CDR2 ANQGSEA. The CDR3 spans 14 residues. V was pared by 3 bases and J by 4 bases, with 14 bases between. The DNA for the CDR3 is TGCAGCGTTGACCCTCGCAGGGGTGCAGATACGCAGTATTTT. Translating gives CSVDPRRGADTQYF.

Here the CDR3 reads CSVQGGGTEAFF. In nucleotides, the CDR3 is TGCAGCGTACAGGGAGGTGGCACTGAAGCTTTCTTT. This chain connects TRBV29-1 to TRBJ1-1; possible D gene TRBD1, 6 bases. Germline V gene lookup returns CDR1 SQVTM and CDR2 ANQGSEA. The CDR3 has 12 amino acids. V was pared by 6 bases and J by 4 bases, with 12 bases between.

The rearrangement joins TRBV27 to TRBJ1-5; TRBD1 matches at 7 bases. The length of the CDR3 is 14 residues. Germline CDR1 and CDR2: MNHEY and SMNVEV (reference sequence). Losses at the gene ends were 4 bases for V and 4 bases for J; bases not matched to a gene: 4. The CDR3 loop is CASSSNRGNQPQHF. CDR3 in DNA: TGTGCCAGCAGTTCCAACAGGGGTAATCAGCCCCAGCATTTT.

This clonotype was picked up a small number of times. The chain joins TRBV19 to TRBJ2-7; 7 nucleotides align to TRBD2. After removal of 5 bases from V and 3 bases from J, the junction contained 10 bases not matched to a gene. This CDR3 spans 15 amino acids. Germline V gives CDR1 LNHDA, CDR2 SQIVND (reference sequence). For the CDR3, the DNA is TGTGCCAGTAGTGCAGTAGCGGGTGCGGGCTACGAGCAGTACTTC. As protein: CASSAVAGAGYEQYF.

This clonotype appeared a single time. CDR3 protein: CASSNVDNEQFF. For the CDR3, the DNA is TGTGCCAGCTCAAATGTAGACAATGAGCAGTTCTTC. V gene TRBV18 combines with J gene TRBJ2-1; D is uncertain. In germline, CDR1 is KGHSH, CDR2 LQKENI. CDR3 size: 12 residues. V lost 5 bases to trimming and J lost 5 bases, with 7 bases between them. Based on the CDR3 plus reference TRBV18 and TRBJ2-1, the full variable domain is NAGVMQNPRHLVRRRGQEARLRCSPMKGHSHVYWYRQLPEEGLKFMVYLQKENIIDESGMPKERFSAEFPKEGPSILRIQQVVRGDSAAYFCASSNVDNEQFFGPGTRLTVL.

This clonotype was seen more than once but under ten times. The gene calls are TRBV10-3 and TRBJ2-7, with D perhaps matching TRBD2 (5 bases). This CDR3 has 13 residues. V dropped 5 bases and J dropped 7 bases, with 15 bases sitting between them. In germline, CDR1 is ENHRY, CDR2 SYGVKD. The DNA of the CDR3 is TGTGCCATCAGTAGTACTGGGCGCGGGGAGCAGTACTTC. Its protein product is CAISSTGRGEQYF.

The V and J genes are TRBV9 and TRBJ2-5, with 7 bases that match TRBD2. J was trimmed by 5 bases and V by 4 bases; bases with no gene match: 8. The CDR3 runs 14 residues. Germline lookup yields CDR1 SGDLS and CDR2 YYNGEE. CDR3 coding DNA: TGTGCCAGCAGCCCTCTGTCCGGGGGGGAGACCCAGTACTTC. As protein: CASSPLSGGETQYF.

J is TRBJ1-1 and V is TRBV6-5; 12 bases fit TRBD1. The CDR3 contains 16 residues. Germline values: CDR1 MNHEY, CDR2 SVGAGI. V lost 2 bases and J lost 6; bases outside the gene matches: 7. In DNA form, the CDR3 reads TGTGCCAGCAGTTACATACGGGACAGGGGGCTGGCTGAAGCTTTCTTT. Translated: CASSYIRDRGLAEAFF.

V usage is TRBV30 and J usage is TRBJ2-2, with 12 nucleotides matching TRBD2. The CDR3 is 15 residues long. CDR1 and CDR2 from the germline V gene are GTSNPN and SVGIG (reference sequence). The V and J ends lost 5 bases and 6 bases, in that order; junction bases with no gene match: 7. CDR3 bases: TGTGCCTGGGTGACTAGCGGGAGCGTGGCCGGGGAGCTGTTTTTT. This encodes CAWVTSGSVAGELFF.

The chain is built from TRBV18 and TRBJ2-1; 10 nucleotides align to TRBD2. Germline values: CDR1 KGHSH, CDR2 LQKENI. This CDR3 is built from 15 residues. The V and J ends lost 0 bases and 8 bases, in that order; junction bases with no gene match: 4. CDR3 sequence (DNA): TGTGCCAGCTCACCACCGTTAGCGGGAGGAGATGAGCAGTTCTTC. It codes for CASSPPLAGGDEQFF.

This clonotype was seen ten or more times. The chain links TRBV3-1 to TRBJ2-7, with 9 bases lining up with TRBD2. V lost 5 bases and J lost 0; bases outside the gene matches: 2. Germline lookup yields CDR1 LGHDT and CDR2 YNNKEL (reference sequence). The CDR3 sequence is 14 residues long. The CDR3 loop is CASSNSGGSYEQYF. DNA of the CDR3: TGTGCCAGCAGCAATAGCGGGGGCTCCTACGAGCAGTACTTC.

This clonotype has a handful of counts. The CDR3 spells CASRQGAWDTQYF. CDR3 DNA sequence: TGCGCCAGCAGACAGGGGGCTTGGGATACGCAGTATTTT. V and J are TRBV10-2 and TRBJ2-3, with TRBD1 matching over 9 bases. Germline assignment: CDR1 WSHSY and CDR2 SAAADI. After removal of 6 bases from V and 6 bases from J, the junction contained 4 bases not matched to a gene. CDR3 length: 13 amino acids.

Comment on this clonotype: At one end, the junction sequence differs from germline, possibly due to a read error. J is TRBJ2-3 and V is TRBV28; D is tentatively TRBD1 or TRBD2 (5 bases each). Germline V lookup: CDR1 MDHEN, CDR2 SYDVKM. CDR3 length: 14 residues. The CDR3 sequence: CASTRRGLSDTLYF. The DNA for the CDR3 is TGTGCCAGCACACGCCGGGGCCTCTCAGATACGCTGTATTTT. Looking up the rest from reference TRBV28 and TRBJ2-3 gives the full variable domain: DVKVTQSSRYLVKRTGEKVFLECVQDMDHENMFWYRQDPGLGLRLIYFSYDVKMKEKGDIPEGYSVSREKKERFSLILESASTNQTSMYLCASTRRGLSDTLYFGPGTRLTVL.

This clonotype has just a few counts. The gene calls are TRBV7-2 and TRBJ2-7; a weak D match, TRBD2 (6 bases). CDR1 and CDR2 from the germline V gene are SGHTA and FQGNSA. V gave up 2 bases and J gave up 5 bases, with 16 bases separating them. CDR3 length: 15 residues. CDR3 DNA: TGTGCCAGCAGCTTAAGTCGTGCGGGGTCCGACGAGCAGTACTTC. Protein sequence: CASSLSRAGSDEQYF.

This clonotype was counted a few times. CDR3 DNA sequence: TGTGCCAGCAGCTTATCGAGGCGCGAGCAGTACTTC. Translated: CASSLSRREQYF. V usage is TRBV7-9 and J usage is TRBJ2-7; D unresolved. CDR3 length equals 12 residues. The V and J ends lost 2 bases and 6 bases respectively, with 8 bases between them. Germline V lookup: CDR1 SEHNR, CDR2 FQNEAQ (reference sequence).